These 18 T cell receptor beta chains were sequenced from one sample in a study of blood T cell repertoires in COVID-19. The table came from immunoSEQ multiplex PCR; TCRdb's copy has only in-frame clones and leaves some out. The sample records around 55,000 clones, approximately 91% being singletons. The sample was peripheral blood. The receptors here all came from a man between 60 and 75 years old with active COVID-19.

The DNA for the CDR3 is TGTGCCAGCAGCAAAAGACAGCCAGGGCCTCGGGAAAAACTGTTTTTT. This sequence encodes CASSKRQPGPREKLFF. This chain connects TRBV21-1 to TRBJ1-4; the D segment call TRBD1 is taken from the table without a DNA check. TRBV21-1 is noted as a pseudogene. The CDR3 has 16 residues.

The V and J genes are TRBV15 and TRBJ2-2; D is possibly TRBD2 (5 bases). CDR1 and CDR2 from the germline V gene are LNHNV and YYDKDF (reference sequence). Trimming cost V 3 bases and J 4 bases, with 18 bases left between them. This CDR3 region has 17 residues. CDR3 coding DNA: TGTGCCACCAGCAGGCCCCTCTTCCGCGGGCTCACCGGGGAGCTGTTTTTT. This codes for CATSRPLFRGLTGELFF.

The chain combines TRBV7-3 with TRBJ1-6; D is perhaps TRBD1 (6 bases). The CDR3 runs to 14 residues. V lost 4 bases to trimming and J lost 10 bases, with 14 bases between them. Germline loops: CDR1 SGHTA, CDR2 FQGTGA. The CDR3 bases are TGTGCCAGCAGCTCCTCAGGGGTCGGGTCACCCCTCCACTTT. Translating it yields CASSSSGVGSPLHF. Complete variable domain (other parts from reference TRBV7-3 and TRBJ1-6): GAGVSQTPSNKVTEKGKYVELRCDPISGHTALYWYRQSLGQGPEFLIYFQGTGAADDSGLPNDRFFAVRPEGSVSTLKIQRTERGDSAVYLCASSSSGVGSPLHFGNGTRLTVT.

The chain links TRBV11-3 to TRBJ2-3, with unresolved D. Germline V gene sequence: CDR1 SGHNT, CDR2 YENEEA. The germline V and J ends were trimmed by 4 bases and 4 bases, with 9 bases remaining between them. The CDR3 consists of 13 residues. The CDR3 DNA follows: TGTGCCAGCAGCTATGAACGGGCAGATACGCAGTATTTT. Translated: CASSYERADTQYF.

V is TRBV6-5 and J is TRBJ2-7; TRBD2 matches at 10 bases. The germline V gene encodes CDR1 MNHEY and CDR2 SVGAGI. CDR3 length: 15 residues. Germline trimming cut 6 bases from V and 5 bases from J; bases unmatched to any gene: 10. CDR3: CASSLAGVIPHEQYF. The CDR3 DNA is TGTGCCAGCAGCCTAGCGGGAGTTATCCCCCACGAGCAGTACTTC.

This chain connects TRBV19 to TRBJ2-1, with a weak D call TRBD2 (6 bases). This CDR3 is built from 17 residues. Germline CDR1 is LNHDA and CDR2 is SQIVND (reference sequence). Trimming shortened V by 3 bases and J by 3 bases, and 18 bases separated the two germline ends. CDR3: CASSILRAGALYNEQFF. The DNA for the CDR3 is TGTGCCAGTAGTATCCTCCGAGCGGGTGCACTCTACAATGAGCAGTTCTTC.

The CDR3 nucleotides read TGCGCCAGCAGCCAAGTGCTGACAGCTAACTATGGCTACACCTTC. It yields the protein CASSQVLTANYGYTF. This chain connects TRBV4-1 to TRBJ1-2; TRBD1 is a possible D gene (5 bases). The CDR3 is 15 residues long. V was trimmed by 1 base and J by 0 bases, leaving 9 bases between them. Germline V gene sequence: CDR1 MGHRA, CDR2 YSYEKL.

The V and J genes are TRBV30 and TRBJ2-2; weak D call: TRBD2 (5 bases). Trimming took off 0 bases at V and 5 bases at J, with 13 bases between the two ends. The germline V gene has CDR1 GTSNPN and CDR2 SVGIG (reference sequence). CDR3 length: 15 residues. The CDR3 sequence: CAWSVPSGETGELFF. Written as DNA, the CDR3 is TGTGCCTGGAGTGTACCGAGCGGTGAAACCGGGGAGCTGTTTTTT.

The chain joins TRBV9 to TRBJ2-1; D might be TRBD2 (6 bases). Germline-derived CDR1 and CDR2 are SGDLS and YYNGEE. The CDR3 totals 15 residues. The V and J ends lost 4 bases and 10 bases respectively, with 21 bases between them. CDR3 loop: CASSTGGGLAEEQFF. The CDR3 nucleotides read TGTGCCAGCAGCACCGGGGGAGGACTCGCAGAAGAGCAGTTCTTC.

The CDR3 protein is CASSKTGGMEETQYF. The CDR3, as DNA: TGCGCCAGCAGCAAAACAGGGGGCATGGAAGAGACCCAGTACTTC. The chain carries TRBV5-1 and TRBJ2-5; 9 nucleotides match TRBD1. V lost 4 bases and J lost 3; bases outside the gene matches: 7. This CDR3 region has 15 residues. Germline V gene sequence: CDR1 SGHRS, CDR2 YFSETQ.

This clone was seen only once. The gene calls are TRBV11-3 and TRBJ2-2; 12 bases align to TRBD2. The CDR3 length is 17 residues. Looked up from germline, CDR1 is SGHNT and CDR2 is YENEEA. J was trimmed by 6 bases and V by 4 bases; bases with no gene match: 9. In DNA form, the CDR3 reads TGTGCCAGCAGCTCCCCGACTAGCGGGAGCCGGCCCGGGGAGCTGTTTTTT. This codes for CASSSPTSGSRPGELFF.

The chain joins TRBV7-9 to TRBJ2-1, with D possibly matching TRBD2 (6 bases). In germline, CDR1 is SEHNR, CDR2 FQNEAQ (reference sequence). Trimming took 5 bases from V and 6 from J, leaving 17 bases between them. The CDR3 consists of 15 residues. CDR3: CASSPGLLLGNEQFF. DNA of the CDR3: TGTGCCAGCAGCCCGGGACTTCTATTGGGCAATGAGCAGTTCTTC. The full variable domain, its missing parts supplied by reference TRBV7-9 and TRBJ2-1, is DTGVSQNPRHKITKRGQNVTFRCDPISEHNRLYWYRQTLGQGPEFLTYFQNEAQLEKSRLLSDRFSAERPKGSFSTLEIQRTEQGDSAMYLCASSPGLLLGNEQFFGPGTRLTVL.

The chain combines TRBV18 with TRBJ2-7; 16 bases line up with TRBD2. With V trimmed by 1 base and J by 5 bases, 5 bases remained unmatched. CDR3 length equals 17 residues. CDR1 and CDR2 (germline): KGHSH, LQKENI. This CDR3 is CASSPLGTSGRGHEQYF. CDR3 sequence (DNA): TGTGCCAGCTCACCACTTGGGACTAGCGGGAGGGGCCACGAGCAGTACTTC.

The chain has TRBV5-1 and TRBJ2-4; 8 bases match TRBD1. Germline trimming cut 0 bases from V and 3 bases from J; bases unmatched to any gene: 8. The germline V gene has CDR1 SGHRS and CDR2 YFSETQ. The CDR3 totals 17 residues. This CDR3 reads CASSLVAGGAGKNIQYF. The DNA for the CDR3 is TGCGCCAGCAGCTTGGTTGCAGGGGGCGCGGGCAAAAACATTCAGTACTTC. The variable domain in full, with the rest retrieved from reference TRBV5-1 and TRBJ2-4, is KAGVTQTPRYLIKTRGQQVTLSCSPISGHRSVSWYQQTPGQGLQFLFEYFSETQRNKGNFPGRFSGRQFSNSRSEMNVSTLELGDSALYLCASSLVAGGAGKNIQYFGAGTRLSVL.

This clone was counted between two and nine times. A read error may be the cause here, since a much bigger clone is one base away. This chain links TRBV12-3 or TRBV12-4 with TRBJ1-1; unclear D gene. This CDR3 region has 13 residues. V was clipped by 4 bases and J by 0 bases, with 6 bases between them. DNA of the CDR3: TGTGCCAGCAGTTCGCAGATGAACACTGAAGCTTTCTTT. Translating it yields CASSSQMNTEAFF.

There are a few counts of this clone. The V gene is TRBV21-1, the J gene TRBJ1-1; no DNA check was done on the table's D call, TRBD1. TRBV21-1 is a pseudogene. The length of the CDR3 is 16 residues. CDR3 residues: CASSKAQGVYCTEAFF. As DNA, the CDR3 is TGTGCCAGCAGCAAAGCACAGGGGGTTTATTGCACTGAAGCTTTCTTT.

The J gene is TRBJ2-2, the V gene TRBV3-1 (or the pseudogene TRBV3-2); 7 bases line up with TRBD2. Per the germline V gene, CDR1 is LGHDT and CDR2 is YNNKEL (reference sequence). Trimming took 4 bases from V and 3 from J; bases not matched to a gene: 8. This CDR3 spans 16 amino acids. For the CDR3, the DNA is TGTGCCAGCAGCCCCCGGACTAGAGGTGACACCGGGGAGCTGTTTTTT. It translates to CASSPRTRGDTGELFF.

The J gene is TRBJ2-4, the V gene TRBV3-1 (or the pseudogene TRBV3-2); 11 bases align to TRBD2. The CDR3 runs 14 residues. V lost 1 base and J lost 9; bases outside the gene matches: 2. CDR1 is LGHDT, CDR2 YNNKEL, per germline (reference sequence). As DNA, the CDR3 is TGTGCCAGCAGCCAAGGACTAGCGGGGTCCATTCAGTACTTC. Its translation is CASSQGLAGSIQYF.